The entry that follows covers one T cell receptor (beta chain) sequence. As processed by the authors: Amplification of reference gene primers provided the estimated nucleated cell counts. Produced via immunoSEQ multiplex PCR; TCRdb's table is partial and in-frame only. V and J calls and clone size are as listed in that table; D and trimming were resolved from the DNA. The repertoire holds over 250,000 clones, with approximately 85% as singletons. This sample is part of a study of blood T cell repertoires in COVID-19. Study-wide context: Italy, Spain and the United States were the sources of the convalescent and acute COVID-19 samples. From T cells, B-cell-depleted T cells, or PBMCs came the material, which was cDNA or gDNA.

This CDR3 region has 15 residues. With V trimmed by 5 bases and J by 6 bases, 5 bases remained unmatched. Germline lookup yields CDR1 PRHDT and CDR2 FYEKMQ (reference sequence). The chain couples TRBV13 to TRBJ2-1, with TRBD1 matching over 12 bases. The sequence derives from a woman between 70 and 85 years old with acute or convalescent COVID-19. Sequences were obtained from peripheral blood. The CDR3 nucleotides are TGTGCCAGCAGCCCCGGGACAGGGGGCCGCAATGAGCAGTTCTTC. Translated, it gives CASSPGTGGRNEQFF.